The sequence of this T cell receptor beta chain was determined in a study of shared clonotypes between healthy human individuals (dated by TCRdb to 2020 to 2022). With regard to the full study: A few men and a couple of women, aged 18 to 49 years, made up the cohort. Leukapheresis yielded between about 0.94 and 8.9 billion PBMCs per donor. Blood TCR repertoires of about five healthy adults were deeply sequenced to estimate repertoire size and the extent of clonotype sharing between individuals. For each donor, CD4 naive and CD4 memory were each run on three plates, CD8 naive on two plates, and CD8 memory on one plate. Libraries were prepared and TCR repertoires were sequenced by different laboratories using diverse techniques, in order to increase sequencing depth and limit assay-specific biases.

A distance of 10 bases separates the germline ends of V and J, which lose 5 bases and 6 bases respectively. Including cysteine and phenylalanine, the CDR3 has 12 amino acids. Of all the DNA, just the CDR3 is kept, 36 bases in frame from base 1. CDR1 and CDR2 were assigned from the germline V gene as MNHNS and SASEGT. Donors were healthy HIV-negative adults with no recently reported acute infections or vaccinations. Only Caucasian adults living in Nashville, Tennessee, USA were represented among the donors. CD4+ T cells were enriched through magnetic negative selection, after which naive cells were positively selected on CD45RA and the remaining negative fraction served as the memory subset. Blood was obtained by leukapheresis, after which PBMCs were separated by Ficoll-Histopaque density gradient centrifugation and cryopreserved in liquid nitrogen vapor phase. Analytical flow cytometry was used to check the purity and quantity of every magnetically sorted T cell population. Genomic DNA was isolated from each sorted fraction and quantified by UV absorbance on a Nanodrop 2000c.

About this clone itself: Its binding antigen is unknown. Per-nucleotide qualities are absent, and no much larger clonotype sits a single base away.

TCR CDR3 regions were amplified from genomic DNA by multiplex PCR using the deep immunoSEQ assay. Extracted genomic DNA from each cell subset was distributed evenly across all wells of several immunoSEQ 96-well plates, and each plate was treated as a replicate. For sorted subsets, 150 to 250 ng genomic DNA, equal to tens of thousands of T cell genomes, was loaded into each replicate PCR. Purified libraries were measured with a Qubit 3.0 fluorometer, size-checked on a Bioanalyzer 2100, and measured again with the KAPA Library Quantification kit. Every immunoSEQ 96-well plate was sequenced on a dedicated single-read 150-cycle Illumina NextSeq 550 flow cell. As for how the authors treated the data: The immunoSEQ output contained only junctional sequences without quality scores, so filtering could not match that applied to full-length reads. To assign V/J genes and CDR3, sequences were annotated against IMGT germline references using PyIR, a Python wrapper for IgBLAST v1.9. Any read was removed if the V/J assignment was weak (E-value above 1e-6), the CDR3 was missing, or the read contained stop codons, out-of-frame junctions, or ambiguous translated residues. V3J clonotypes were defined by identical inferred V gene, J gene, and CDR3 amino acid sequence. Percentage overlap between repertoires was computed as shared unique clonotypes divided by the size of the smaller repertoire. Three approaches were used to assess repertoire richness: RTK rarefaction, the Chao1 estimator, and Recon v2.1 estimates of unobserved clonotypes. OLGA was used to compute generation probabilities for all TCRbeta clonotypes that the gDNA method yielded from several donors. As stored in TCRdb, this immuneACCESS dataset retains in-frame rearrangements with V and J assigned. A fraction of the clones does not appear; measured against another copy, unresolved V genes explain less than half of the discrepancy, and the remainder lacks a known reason. V, J and clone size are taken as reported in that table, and D and trimming were inferred from the DNA itself. This sample lists 2 million to 2.5 million clones; about 94% were detected once. Less than 0.15% of the sample is in the top ten clones.

What the research found in general, with its limitations: Even with the large sequencing depth, rarefaction of the sorted-subset datasets indicated that sequencing was incomplete. Naive subsets generally had larger estimated clonotype richness than memory subsets did. Across four donors, 5% to 6% of naive CD4, more than 3% of naive CD8, roughly 2.2% of memory CD4, and approximately 0.42% of memory CD8 clonotypes were shared. The small number of donors limited the genetic and exposure-history diversity represented. Pairwise subsampling indicated that sequencing depth was expected to affect the degree of clonotype sharing among donors. Higher generation probabilities were observed for clonotypes shared by all four sorted-subset donors than for non-shared clonotypes. Sampling was restricted to blood, and TCR repertoires in tissue are likely to differ from TCR repertoires in blood.

This clonotype was obtained from a man between 18 and 35 years old in good health. Sequenced input: naive CD4+ T cells sorted from blood. The sample's cell subset or site label, in plain terms: CD45RA+ positively selected. This chain is built from TRBV6-1 and TRBJ1-2; a tentative D call is TRBD1 (6 bases match). DNA sequence: TGTGCCAGCAGTCACAGGGTGGATGGCTACACCTTC. It translates as CASSHRVDGYTF.